These T cell receptor beta chains were read from a single sample in a study of beta chain features in type 1 diabetes. Profiled with immunoSEQ multiplex PCR; TCRdb holds only in-frame clones, not every one. The sample records just over 450,000 clones, 30% being singletons. Sequences were obtained from naive CD4+ T cells from blood. All receptors come from a young man in good health. CDR3s include the opening cysteine and the closing phenylalanine or tryptophan. Fields, in order: J gene, V gene, D gene, clone size, CDR3 DNA, CDR3 protein. A D gene is named only where the DNA matches it firmly. Not every row has a clone size; where given, it reads once, few, many or a size class.

TRBJ2-1 | TRBV7-9 | - | - | TGTGCCAGCAGCTTAGAGGGATATGAGCAGTTCTTC | CASSLEGYEQFF
TRBJ2-3 | TRBV18 | - | - | TGTGCCAGCTCACCTCAACTAGATCATACTAGCACAGATACGCAGTATTTT | CASSPQLDHTSTDTQYF
TRBJ2-3 | TRBV29-1 | TRBD2 | - | TGCAGCGTCAGGACTAGCGGGAGGACAGGCACAGATACGCAGTATTTT | CSVRTSGRTGTDTQYF
TRBJ2-7 | TRBV10-3 | - | - | TGTGCCATCAGTGAGTCGGGTATGGACGAGCAGTACTTC | CAISESGMDEQYF
TRBJ2-7 | TRBV19 | - | - | TGTGCCAGTAGTCCGGGGGTCGGACACGAGCAGTACTTC | CASSPGVGHEQYF
TRBJ2-1 | TRBV18 | TRBD2 | few | TGTGCCAGCTCACCGGCGGGGGTCCAGCTCAATATTTACAATGAGCAGTTCTTC | CASSPAGVQLNIYNEQFF
TRBJ2-1 | TRBV15 | - | - | TGTGCCACCAGCAGAAATCCTTCAGGTTTCTCCTACAATGAGCAGTTCTTC | CATSRNPSGFSYNEQFF
TRBJ2-7 | TRBV7-9 | - | - | TGTGCCAGCAGCTTCAGCCAGGGTACCGTCTTC | CASSFSQGTVF
TRBJ1-5 | TRBV30 | - | - | TGTGCCTGGACAAGCAGGTTCGATCAGCCCCAGCATTTT | CAWTSRFDQPQHF
TRBJ1-4 | TRBV6-5 | - | - | TGTGCCAGCAGTTACCAAGAGGGGATTGAAAAACTGTTTTTT | CASSYQEGIEKLFF
TRBJ2-7 | TRBV14 | - | - | TGTGCCAGCAGCCCCCCATTGGCAGGGTCCTACGAGCAGTACTTC | CASSPPLAGSYEQYF
TRBJ2-5 | TRBV7-9 | TRBD1 | few | TGTGCCAGCAGCCCTGACAGGGACGGACATCTAAGAGAGACCCAGTACTTC | CASSPDRDGHLRETQYF
TRBJ2-7 | TRBV7-2 | - | - | TGTGCCAGCAGCCCCGGGACACGGCCCTACGAGCAGTACTTC | CASSPGTRPYEQYF
TRBJ2-6 | TRBV7-9 | - | few | TGTGCCAGCAGCTTAGGCGCTGGGGCCAACGTCCTGACTTTC | CASSLGAGANVLTF